These 16 T cell receptor beta chains were sequenced from one sample in a study of CD8 T cells in ankylosing spondylitis (dated by TCRdb to about 2017). Libraries were built with 5' RACE. The reads were generated on an Illumina HiSeq 2500. TCRdb ran its own pipeline on the public reads, namely fastp trimming at Q25 and MiXCR clone calling, and kept in-frame beta chains. All rows with the same CDR3 protein become a single entry with the most common DNA and genes. This sample lists hundreds of thousands of distinct CDR3 sequences; 9.5% to 15% were detected once. The ten largest make up 6.8% of the sample. Antigens for these TCRs are unknown. The paper's findings and limits, for the study overall: Blood from ankylosing spondylitis patients appeared to be characterized by a TCR beta motif composed of 7 to 9 highly homologous amino acid variants.

Sequenced: blood, either unsorted or a sorted T cell fraction (not recorded which). Receptor source: a male donor with ankylosing spondylitis.

This clonotype was seen many times. The rearrangement joins TRBV5-1 to TRBJ1-2; D ambiguous. V was pared by 5 bases and J by 1 base, with 12 bases between. Germline CDR1 is SGHRS and CDR2 is YFSETQ. The CDR3 consists of 14 residues. The CDR3 sequence is CASSLTDNNYGYTF. In DNA form, the CDR3 reads TGCGCCAGCAGTTTGACGGATAATAACTATGGCTACACCTTC. The variable domain in full, completed from reference TRBV5-1 and TRBJ1-2, reads KAGVTQTPRYLIKTRGQQVTLSCSPISGHRSVSWYQQTPGQGLQFLFEYFSETQRNKGNFPGRFSGRQFSNSRSEMNVSTLELGDSALYLCASSLTDNNYGYTFGSGTRLTVV.

This clonotype came up a few times. The chain employs TRBV7-9 and TRBJ1-4; D is undetermined. The CDR3 extends over 15 amino acids. With 1 base removed from V and 8 bases from J, the gap between germline ends came to 14 bases. The germline gives CDR1 SEHNR, CDR2 FQNEAQ (reference sequence). The CDR3: CASSLESLPSEKLFF. As DNA, the CDR3 is TGTGCCAGCAGCTTAGAGAGCCTACCAAGCGAAAAACTGTTTTTT. Full variable domain (remainder filled in from reference TRBV7-9 and TRBJ1-4): DTGVSQNPRHKITKRGQNVTFRCDPISEHNRLYWYRQTLGQGPEFLTYFQNEAQLEKSRLLSDRFSAERPKGSFSTLEIQRTEQGDSAMYLCASSLESLPSEKLFFGSGTQLSVL.

The J gene is TRBJ1-2, the V gene TRBV28, with TRBD1 matching 10 bases. CDR3 length: 15 residues. J lost 8 bases, V lost 4 bases, and 10 bases had no gene match. The germline CDR1 and CDR2 sequences are MDHEN and SYDVKM. The CDR3: CASSSQPGQGIGYTF. CDR3 nucleotide sequence: TGTGCCAGCAGTTCTCAACCGGGACAGGGGATAGGCTACACCTTC.

In its sample, this clonotype was seen a few times. CDR3 DNA sequence: TGTGCCAGCAGCTTACCAACTGGGAGGGGACTAGCGGGAGAGGGCAGCACAGATACGCAGTATTTT. Protein product: CASSLPTGRGLAGEGSTDTQYF. The V gene is TRBV7-2, the J gene TRBJ2-3, with 14 positions matching TRBD2. The CDR3 extends over 22 amino acids. V lost 2 bases and J lost 0; bases outside the gene matches: 16. Germline loops: CDR1 SGHTA, CDR2 FQGNSA.

This clonotype has just a few counts. The genes are TRBV7-2 and TRBJ2-7; D gene uncertain. Trimming shortened V by 7 bases and J by 0 bases, and 13 bases separated the two germline ends. CDR3 length: 14 residues. Germline CDR1 is SGHTA and CDR2 is FQGNSA. This CDR3 is CASKRGGNSYEQYF. CDR3 in DNA: TGTGCCAGCAAAAGAGGCGGAAACTCCTACGAGCAGTACTTC.

The J gene is TRBJ2-1, the V gene TRBV20-1; TRBD1 or TRBD2 may be the D gene (5 bases each). Germline CDR1 reads DFQATT; CDR2 reads SNEGSKA (reference sequence). The CDR3 loop spans 13 amino acids. The V gene lost 6 bases and the J gene lost 2 bases, with 11 bases spanning the gap. The CDR3: CSARSGPYNEQFF. The CDR3 DNA follows: TGCAGTGCCCGGTCGGGACCCTACAATGAGCAGTTCTTC.

The chain recombines TRBV20-1 with TRBJ2-2; unclear D gene. Germline CDR1 reads DFQATT; CDR2 reads SNEGSKA (reference sequence). Deletions cut 3 bases from V and 1 base from J, with 6 bases between. CDR3 length: 13 amino acids. The CDR3 protein is CSASKGNTGELFF. DNA for the CDR3: TGCAGTGCTAGTAAGGGGAACACCGGGGAGCTGTTTTTT.

The rearrangement uses TRBV18 and TRBJ2-1; no reliable D call. The germline V gene encodes CDR1 KGHSH and CDR2 LQKENI. The CDR3 totals 15 residues. Trimming shortened V by 1 base and J by 0 bases, and 7 bases separated the two germline ends. In DNA form, the CDR3 reads TGTGCCAGCTCACCACTGGACGCCTCCTACAATGAGCAGTTCTTC. Its protein is CASSPLDASYNEQFF.

This clonotype was found once. CDR3 coding DNA: TGTGCCAGCAGCTTCCTAGGGGCGGACACGGAGCAGTTCTTC. Translating gives CASSFLGADTEQFF. The chain has TRBV7-9 and TRBJ2-1; possibly TRBD1 for D (5 bases). The germline V gene encodes CDR1 SEHNR and CDR2 FQNEAQ (reference sequence). V was cut by 3 bases and J by 10 bases, with 16 bases left in between. The CDR3 is made up of 14 amino acids.

This clonotype was counted between two and nine times. The chain is built from TRBV12-3 or TRBV12-4 and TRBJ1-5; D remains unclear. This CDR3 region has 13 residues. Trimming took 7 bases from V and 5 from J, leaving 12 bases between them. Written as DNA, the CDR3 is TGTGCCAGCACTTACTGGGAGTATCAGCCCCAGCATTTT. It specifies CASTYWEYQPQHF.

This clonotype was seen only a few times. CDR3 amino acids: CASSVVGSPQETQYF. For the CDR3, the DNA is TGTGCCAGCAGCGTAGTCGGCAGTCCCCAAGAGACCCAGTACTTC. This sequence joins TRBV9 and TRBJ2-5; D remains unclear. Trimming cost V 0 bases and J 1 base, with 10 bases left between them. This CDR3 region has 15 residues. CDR1 and CDR2 (germline): SGDLS, YYNGEE.

This clonotype was seen a handful of times. DNA for the CDR3: TGTGCCAGCAGCCCACCCCTATCTAGCGGGAGAGCAGTGGTGAGAAATGAGCAGTTCTTC. Protein product: CASSPPLSSGRAVVRNEQFF. The chain recombines TRBV11-1 with TRBJ2-1; 10 bases fit TRBD2. Losses at the gene ends were 5 bases for V and 7 bases for J; bases not matched to a gene: 23. This CDR3 comprises 20 residues. Germline V CDR1 and CDR2: SGHAT, FQDESV (reference sequence).

The V gene is TRBV2, the J gene TRBJ1-4; D gene ambiguous. CDR1 and CDR2 from the germline V gene are SNHLY and FYNNEI. Trimming stripped 6 bases from V and 8 bases from J, with 7 bases between. The CDR3 extends over 11 amino acids. The CDR3 sequence: CASRSIEKLFF. CDR3 coding DNA: TGTGCCAGCAGATCGATAGAAAAACTGTTTTTT.

This clonotype was picked up a small number of times. The CDR3 sequence is CASSLGGQGEYEQFF. CDR3 nucleotides: TGTGCCAGCAGCCTCGGCGGACAGGGGGAATATGAGCAGTTCTTC. The rearrangement uses TRBV3-1 and TRBJ2-1, with 10 positions matching TRBD1. CDR1 is LGHDT and CDR2 is YNNKEL in the germline V gene (reference sequence). V trimming: 4 bases; J trimming: 8 bases; junction bases outside the gene matches: 8. CDR3 length: 15 amino acids.

This clonotype was counted between two and nine times. This rearrangement joins TRBV29-1 to TRBJ2-2; a possible D gene is TRBD1 (6 bases). CDR1 SQVTM and CDR2 ANQGSEA come from the germline V gene. This CDR3 spans 13 amino acids. Trimming removed 6 bases at V and 2 bases at J, with 10 bases between. The CDR3 reads CSVPGQNTGELFF. The DNA for the CDR3 is TGCAGCGTCCCGGGACAAAACACCGGGGAGCTGTTTTTT.

This chain joins TRBV7-6 and TRBJ2-3; D could derive from TRBD1 or TRBD2 (5 bases each). V lost 5 bases and J lost 7, with 19 bases in between. CDR3 length: 15 residues. Germline V gene sequence: CDR1 SGHVS, CDR2 FNYEAQ. The DNA of the CDR3 is TGTGCCAGCAGCCCAGCCGGGGCAACGCCTTATACGCAGTATTTT. Translation gives CASSPAGATPYTQYF.